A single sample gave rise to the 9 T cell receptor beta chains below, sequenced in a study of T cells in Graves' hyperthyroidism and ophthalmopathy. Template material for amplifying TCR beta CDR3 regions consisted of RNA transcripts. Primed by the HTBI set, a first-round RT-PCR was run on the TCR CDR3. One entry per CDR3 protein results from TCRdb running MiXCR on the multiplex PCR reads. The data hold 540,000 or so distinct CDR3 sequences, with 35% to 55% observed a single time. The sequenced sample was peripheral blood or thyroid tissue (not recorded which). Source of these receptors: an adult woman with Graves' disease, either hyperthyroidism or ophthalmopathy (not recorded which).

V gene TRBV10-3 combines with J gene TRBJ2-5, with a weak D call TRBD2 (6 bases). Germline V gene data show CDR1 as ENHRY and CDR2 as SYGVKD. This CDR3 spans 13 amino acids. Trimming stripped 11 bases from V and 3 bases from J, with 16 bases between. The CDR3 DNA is TGTGCCCTCGGGGGAGGAACAAAAGAGACCCAGTACTTC. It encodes CALGGGTKETQYF.

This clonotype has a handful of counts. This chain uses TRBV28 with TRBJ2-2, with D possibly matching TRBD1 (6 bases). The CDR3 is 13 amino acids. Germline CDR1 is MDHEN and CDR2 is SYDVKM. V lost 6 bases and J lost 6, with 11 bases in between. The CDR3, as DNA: TGTGCCAGCAGACCCGACAGGCCCGGGGAGCTGTTTTTT. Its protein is CASRPDRPGELFF.

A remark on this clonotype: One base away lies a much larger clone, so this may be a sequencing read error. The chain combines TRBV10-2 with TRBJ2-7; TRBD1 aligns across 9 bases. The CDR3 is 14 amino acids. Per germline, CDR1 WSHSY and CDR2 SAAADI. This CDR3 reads CASRLDRGGHEQYF. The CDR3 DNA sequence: TGTGCCAGCAGATTGGACAGGGGTGGCCACGAGCAGTACTTC.

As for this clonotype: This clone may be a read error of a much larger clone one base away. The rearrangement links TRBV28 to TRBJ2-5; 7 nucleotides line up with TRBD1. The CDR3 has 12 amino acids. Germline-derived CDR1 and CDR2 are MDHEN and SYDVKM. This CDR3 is CARSFNRGIQYF. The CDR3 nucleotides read TGTGCCAGGAGTTTTAACAGGGGCATCCAGTACTTC.

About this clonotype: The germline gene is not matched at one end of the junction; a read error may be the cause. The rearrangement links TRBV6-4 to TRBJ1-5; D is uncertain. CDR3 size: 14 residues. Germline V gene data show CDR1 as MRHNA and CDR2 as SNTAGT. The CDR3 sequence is CASSNPTSTATQHF. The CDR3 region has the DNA TGTGCTAGCAGTAACCCAACTAGTACGGCGACCCAGCATTTT.

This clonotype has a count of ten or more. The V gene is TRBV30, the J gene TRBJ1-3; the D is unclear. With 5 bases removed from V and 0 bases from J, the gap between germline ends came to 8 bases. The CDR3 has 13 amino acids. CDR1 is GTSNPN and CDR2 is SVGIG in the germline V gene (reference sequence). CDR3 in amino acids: CAWGRDSGNTIYF. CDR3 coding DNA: TGTGCCTGGGGGCGGGACTCTGGAAACACCATATATTTT.

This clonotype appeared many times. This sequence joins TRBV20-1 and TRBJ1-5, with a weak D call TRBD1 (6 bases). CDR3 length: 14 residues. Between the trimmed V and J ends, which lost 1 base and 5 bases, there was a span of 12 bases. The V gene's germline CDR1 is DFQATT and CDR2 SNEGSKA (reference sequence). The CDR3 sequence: CSARVGQSHQPQHF. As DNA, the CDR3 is TGCAGTGCTAGAGTCGGACAGTCCCATCAGCCCCAGCATTTT.

Here the CDR3 reads CSVEGQMNTEAFF. CDR3 coding DNA: TGCAGCGTTGAAGGGCAGATGAACACTGAAGCTTTCTTT. The genes are TRBV29-1 and TRBJ1-1, with D unresolved. Germline V gene sequence: CDR1 SQVTM, CDR2 ANQGSEA. This CDR3 is built from 13 residues. Trimming cost V 1 base and J 0 bases, with 6 bases left between them. The full variable domain, completed using reference TRBV29-1 and TRBJ1-1, is SAVISQKPSRDICQRGTSLTIQCQVDSQVTMMFWYRQQPGQSLTLIATANQGSEATYESGFVIDKFPISRPNLTFSTLTVSNMSPEDSSIYLCSVEGQMNTEAFFGQGTRLTVV.

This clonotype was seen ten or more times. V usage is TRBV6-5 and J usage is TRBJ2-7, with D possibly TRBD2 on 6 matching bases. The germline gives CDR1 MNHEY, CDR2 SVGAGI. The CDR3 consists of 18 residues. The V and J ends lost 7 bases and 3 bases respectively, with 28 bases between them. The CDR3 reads CASTRMTHNGGFFYEQYF. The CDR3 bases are TGTGCCAGCACCCGTATGACACATAACGGGGGTTTCTTCTACGAGCAGTACTTC.